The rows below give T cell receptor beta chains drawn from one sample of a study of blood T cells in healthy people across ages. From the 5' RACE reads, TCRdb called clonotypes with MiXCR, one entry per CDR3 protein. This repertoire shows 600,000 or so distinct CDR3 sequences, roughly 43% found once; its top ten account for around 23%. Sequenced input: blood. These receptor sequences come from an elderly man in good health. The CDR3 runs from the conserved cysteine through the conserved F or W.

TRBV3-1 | CASSQVWGVGYTF
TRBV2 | CASTASQLAYEQYF
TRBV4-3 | CASSQGAGGHYEQYF
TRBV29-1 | CSAVGPRIQLGNEQFF
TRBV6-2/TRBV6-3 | CASRGSTEAYGYTF
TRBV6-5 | CASSYSTLAGVGELFF
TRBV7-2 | CASSLGVMAVSGLTDTQYF
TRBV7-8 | CASSANAGSEQFF
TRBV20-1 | CSVPRELETQYF
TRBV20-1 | CSAPRGGPVETQYF
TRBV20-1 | CSAAGTTDTDTQYF
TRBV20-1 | CSARDGRQPYQPQHF
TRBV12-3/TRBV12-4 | CASSLRSGTDNEQFF
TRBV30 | CAWSSGGGYTF
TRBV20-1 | CSASRGTVGENIQYF
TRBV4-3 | CASSQGGPDTQYF
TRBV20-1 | CSTSTGIPYEQYF
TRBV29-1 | CSVQAAWETQYF
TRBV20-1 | CSARIRGQGAASAQYF
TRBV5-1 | CASSSRWTKDEQYF
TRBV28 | CASSAGTVIYEQYF
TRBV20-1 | CSARLHFNSPLHF
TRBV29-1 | CSVEANLLAGDYEQYF
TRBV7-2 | CASSLGAGGGAHEQYF
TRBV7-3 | CASSFFGTEAFF
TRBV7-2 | CASSLGGVSGEKLFF
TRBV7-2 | CASSRGTGLEEKLFF